Described below is a single T cell receptor (beta chain) sequence and its context. Its target is unknown. The data stem from a study of OX40 agonist ivuxolimab in advanced cancers. Background on the study: Patients with prior anti-PD-1, anti-PD-L1 or anti-CTLA-4 therapy were eligible; 35% to 45% had some. Overall study results and limits: Both CD4+ and CD8+ T cell populations in blood had undergone clonal expansion by week 6 at 0.1 to 3.0 mg/kg. Which antigen the expanded peripheral T cells recognized is unknown. Relative to CD4+ cells, CD8+ T cells on average had more expanded clones.

Sequencing was performed with immunoSEQ multiplex PCR; in TCRdb, only in-frame clones are kept and a portion is missing. The sample has 75,000 to 95,000 clones; over 75% are singletons. Per the germline V gene, CDR1 is MNHEY and CDR2 is SMNVEV (reference sequence). The J segment lost 4 bases and the V segment lost 6 bases, leaving 12 bases of the junction unmatched. The CDR3 runs to 17 residues. Sequenced here: CD4+ or CD8+ T cells sorted from blood, sampled in a trial of the OX40 agonist ivuxolimab. This chain joins TRBV27 and TRBJ2-1, with 10 bases matching TRBD2. This TCR came from an adult with an advanced solid tumor such as melanoma, head and neck, liver or kidney cancer. CDR3 nucleotides: TGTGCCAGCAGGGGCCAGAGTAGCGGGGGGTCTTACAATGAGCAGTTCTTC. Protein sequence: CASRGQSSGGSYNEQFF.